Below, 15 T cell receptor beta chains from the same sample are listed, as sequenced in a study of CD8 T cells in Susac syndrome. RNA in amounts of 0.5 to 1 ug was reverse transcribed with random hexamers. TCRdb called the immunoSEQ multiplex PCR reads again in MiXCR, with one record for every CDR3 protein. The profile covers 75,000 to 100,000 distinct CDR3 sequences, with nearly 95% appearing a single time and under 1% taken by the ten largest. The sample comprised CD8+ T cells from PBMCs. The receptors here all came from a human donor with Susac syndrome.

This sequence joins TRBV7-9 and TRBJ2-1; tentatively, D is TRBD2 (5 bases). Trimming cost V 3 bases and J 5 bases, with 11 bases left between them. Germline assignment: CDR1 SEHNR and CDR2 FQNEAQ (reference sequence). The CDR3 extends over 14 amino acids. The CDR3 DNA reads TGTGCCAGCAGCTTTAGGGCAGCGGACAATGAGCAGTTCTTC. Amino acid sequence: CASSFRAADNEQFF.

Here the CDR3 DNA reads TGTGCCAGCAGCTTAGCGGGACAGGGCACTGAAGCTTTCTTT. It is translated as CASSLAGQGTEAFF. The rearrangement uses TRBV7-2 and TRBJ1-1; 9 bases are shared with TRBD1. The CDR3 sequence is 14 residues long. Germline CDR1 SGHTA, CDR2 FQGNSA. The trim removed 0 bases at V and 4 bases at J, leaving 0 bases unmatched.

V and J are TRBV5-4 and TRBJ2-4; 7 bases align to TRBD1. Germline V gives CDR1 SGHNT, CDR2 YYREEE (reference sequence). V shed 2 bases and J 8 bases; nucleotides not matched to a gene: 10. The CDR3 has 15 residues. In nucleotides, the CDR3 is TGTGCCAGCAGCTTACCGGTAGGGGGCGCGGACATTCAGTACTTC. Encoded protein: CASSLPVGGADIQYF.

The chain combines TRBV6-5 with TRBJ2-3, with D possibly TRBD2 on 6 matching bases. The CDR3 has 15 residues. Germline V gene lookup returns CDR1 MNHEY and CDR2 SVGAGI. Trimming took 4 bases from V and 7 from J, leaving 18 bases between them. CDR3 region: CASSWRAQNVNTQYF. The CDR3 DNA reads TGTGCCAGCAGTTGGAGGGCCCAAAACGTTAATACGCAGTATTTT.

This CDR3 is CSAFTGDGGQPQHF. For the CDR3, the DNA is TGCAGTGCCTTTACAGGGGACGGGGGTCAGCCCCAGCATTTT. The V call is TRBV20-1, the J call TRBJ1-5; 7 bases match TRBD1. The germline V gene encodes CDR1 DFQATT and CDR2 SNEGSKA (reference sequence). The CDR3 spans 14 residues. Unmatched junction bases numbered 11, after V lost 6 bases and J lost 6 bases.

This clonotype was recorded only once. The J gene is TRBJ1-2, the V gene TRBV19; TRBD1 matches at 10 bases. J gave up 2 bases and V 9 bases, and 6 bases lay outside the gene matches. The CDR3 has 14 residues. Germline loops: CDR1 LNHDA, CDR2 SQIVND (reference sequence). CDR3 amino acids: CASTQDRGNYGYTF. The CDR3 bases are TGTGCCAGCACTCAGGACAGGGGGAACTATGGCTACACCTTC.

This chain connects TRBV9 to TRBJ2-1; TRBD2 matches at 8 bases. Germline values: CDR1 SGDLS, CDR2 YYNGEE. The V and J ends lost 4 bases and 2 bases, in that order; junction bases with no gene match: 11. This CDR3 is built from 17 residues. The chain's CDR3 is CASSPGGGSGAYNEQFF. CDR3 bases: TGTGCCAGCAGCCCCGGGGGGGGTAGCGGGGCCTACAATGAGCAGTTCTTC. The full variable domain, in which reference TRBV9 and TRBJ2-1 provide the parts outside the CDR3, is DSGVTQTPKHLITATGQRVTLRCSPRSGDLSVYWYQQSLDQGLQFLIQYYNGEERAKGNILERFSAQQFPDLHSELNLSSLELGDSALYFCASSPGGGSGAYNEQFFGPGTRLTVL.

The chain carries TRBV12-3 or TRBV12-4 and TRBJ1-5; no definite D call. The CDR3 covers 13 residues. V was cut by 10 bases and J by 4 bases, with 14 bases left in between. CDR3 in amino acids: CATGPGANQPQHF. CDR3 nucleotide sequence: TGTGCCACCGGCCCGGGCGCGAATCAGCCCCAGCATTTT.

The V and J genes are TRBV4-3 and TRBJ2-7; weak D call: TRBD2 (5 bases). V lost 6 bases and J 0 bases, leaving 12 bases between the germline ends. Germline V gives CDR1 LGHNA, CDR2 YSLEER. The CDR3 has 14 amino acids. As DNA, the CDR3 is TGCGCCAGCAGACCAGCGGACGGCTCCTACGAGCAGTACTTC. This gives the protein CASRPADGSYEQYF.

The chain uses TRBV28 and TRBJ2-7, with TRBD2 matching 13 bases. The CDR3 extends over 16 amino acids. J was trimmed by 6 bases and V by 4 bases; bases with no gene match: 9. CDR1 MDHEN and CDR2 SYDVKM come from the germline V gene. The CDR3 region has the DNA TGTGCCAGCAGTTCCGGACTAGCGGGAGCATTCCTCGAGCAGTACTTC. Amino acid sequence: CASSSGLAGAFLEQYF.

This chain uses TRBV6-4 with TRBJ2-5; D might be TRBD1 (6 bases). Between the trimmed V and J ends, which lost 0 bases and 10 bases, there was a span of 12 bases. The CDR3 consists of 13 residues. Per germline, CDR1 MRHNA and CDR2 SNTAGT. The CDR3: CASSDSSQGSQYF. CDR3 bases: TGTGCCAGCAGTGACTCTAGCCAGGGGAGCCAGTACTTC.

The chain links TRBV4-2 to TRBJ1-5; D ambiguous. The CDR3 totals 14 residues. The germline V gene encodes CDR1 LGHNA and CDR2 YNFKEQ. Between the trimmed V and J ends, which lost 0 bases and 7 bases, there was a span of 10 bases. The CDR3, as DNA: TGTGCCAGCAGCCAAGACCAGGTTCGGCAGCCCCAGCATTTT. Protein product: CASSQDQVRQPQHF.

The genes are TRBV27 and TRBJ2-6, with D perhaps matching TRBD2 (6 bases). The germline V and J ends were trimmed by 6 bases and 2 bases, with 8 bases remaining between them. Per the germline V gene, CDR1 is MNHEY and CDR2 is SMNVEV (reference sequence). This CDR3 region has 14 residues. This chain's CDR3 is CASRGLAGANVLTF. The CDR3 DNA is TGTGCCAGCAGGGGACTCGCTGGGGCCAACGTCCTGACTTTC.

The chain employs TRBV5-1 and TRBJ1-1; TRBD1 might be the D (6 bases). CDR3 size: 17 residues. Germline V CDR1 and CDR2: SGHRS, YFSETQ. V was pared by 0 bases and J by 1 base, with 16 bases between. The CDR3 loop is CASSLGPQDSSNTEAFF. The CDR3 coding sequence is TGCGCCAGCAGCTTGGGACCCCAGGACAGTTCGAACACTGAAGCTTTCTTT.

The genes are TRBV11-2 and TRBJ2-5; D possibly matches TRBD1 or TRBD2 (6 bases each). V was shortened by 5 bases and J by 5 bases, with 18 bases between the two germline ends. The CDR3 is 15 residues long. CDR1 is SGHAT, CDR2 FQNNGV, per germline. CDR3 loop: CASSPAWGADETQYF. The CDR3 nucleotides are TGTGCCAGCAGCCCGGCGTGGGGGGCGGATGAGACCCAGTACTTC.